This T cell receptor (beta chain) was observed in a study of blood T cell repertoires in COVID-19. TCRdb keeps only in-frame clones here, not all; method: immunoSEQ multiplex PCR. The sample yields about 70,000 clones, approximately 83% seen once. V gave up 1 base and J gave up 0 bases, with 6 bases separating them. Germline CDR1 LGHDT, CDR2 YNNKEL (reference sequence). The CDR3 contains 15 residues. The source of this sequence is a human donor in a cohort sampled during active COVID-19. This rearrangement joins TRBV3-1 (or the pseudogene TRBV3-2) to TRBJ2-2, with unresolved D. Sequenced material: peripheral blood. The DNA of the CDR3 is TGTGCCAGCAGCCAAGGGGCCGCGAACACCGGGGAGCTGTTTTTT. This translates into CASSQGAANTGELFF.